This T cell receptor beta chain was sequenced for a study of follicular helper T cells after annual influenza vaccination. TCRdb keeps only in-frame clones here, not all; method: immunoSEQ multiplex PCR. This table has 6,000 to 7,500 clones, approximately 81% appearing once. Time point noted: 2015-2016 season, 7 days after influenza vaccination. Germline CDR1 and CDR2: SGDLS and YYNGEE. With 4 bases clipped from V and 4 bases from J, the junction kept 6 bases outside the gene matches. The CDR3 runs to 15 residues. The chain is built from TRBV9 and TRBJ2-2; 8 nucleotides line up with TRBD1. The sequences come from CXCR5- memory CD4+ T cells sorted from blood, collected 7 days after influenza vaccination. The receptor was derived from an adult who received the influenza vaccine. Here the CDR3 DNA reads TGTGCCAGCAGCCCCCGGGGACAGGTCACCGGGGAGCTGTTTTTT. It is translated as CASSPRGQVTGELFF.